This T cell receptor beta chain was retrieved from a study of blood T cell repertoires in COVID-19. At the level of the study: The samples span acute and convalescent COVID-19 from the United States, Italy and Spain. PBMCs, B-cell-depleted T cells, or T cells were the source of the cDNA or gDNA that made up the material.

Clones were sequenced by immunoSEQ multiplex PCR, and TCRdb holds only the in-frame ones, with some missing. The table records 40,000 to 45,000 clones, 70% to 90% of them present only once. Sequenced sample: peripheral blood. The receptor's source is a man between 60 and 70 years old with active COVID-19.

The CDR3 bases are TGCGCCACCACGGGGACAGAACCCTCTAACTATGGCTACACCTTC. This gives the protein CATTGTEPSNYGYTF. The V and J genes are TRBV10-1 and TRBJ1-2; 7 nucleotides match TRBD1. The CDR3 runs to 15 residues. V lost 10 bases, J lost 0 bases, and 11 bases stayed unmatched. In germline, CDR1 is WNHNN, CDR2 SYGVQD (reference sequence).